Here is one T cell receptor beta chain with its context. Its antigen is unidentified. The data belong to a study of cytotoxic CD8 clonotypes in ibrutinib-treated CLL. Whole-study results and caveats: Sustained-remission patients were sampled at one set of times and progressing patients at different ones.

Profiled with immunoSEQ multiplex PCR; TCRdb holds only in-frame clones, not every one. The data hold nearly 300,000 clones, with around 76% observed a single time. The CDR3 loop spans 15 amino acids. The germline gives CDR1 MNHEY, CDR2 SMNVEV (reference sequence). V lost 2 bases and J lost 2, with 10 bases in between. Specimen: PBMCs, collected at disease progression, from a patient treated with ibrutinib. The source is a human donor with chronic lymphocytic leukemia. The V call is TRBV27, the J call TRBJ1-5; no definite D call. This CDR3 reads CASSLLSNGNQPQHF. The CDR3 region has the DNA TGTGCCAGCAGTTTACTGAGTAACGGCAATCAGCCCCAGCATTTT.